Shown below are 13 T cell receptor beta chains from a single sample sequenced in a study of blood T cell repertoires in COVID-19. This table comes from immunoSEQ multiplex PCR, and its TCRdb copy is limited to in-frame clones, with some not included. The sample has fewer than 75,000 clones; around 87% are singletons. The sequencing sample was made of peripheral blood. The source of these receptors is a man in his 60s with active or convalescent COVID-19.

V is TRBV2 and J is TRBJ2-7; perhaps TRBD1 as D (5 bases). V dropped 6 bases and J dropped 0 bases, with 9 bases sitting between them. CDR1 SNHLY and CDR2 FYNNEI come from the germline V gene. The CDR3 length is 13 residues. This chain's CDR3 is CASRWQGSYEQYF. The CDR3 bases are TGTGCCAGCAGGTGGCAGGGCTCCTACGAGCAGTACTTC.

This chain joins TRBV2 and TRBJ2-7, with D maybe TRBD1 (5 bases). CDR3 length: 13 amino acids. Germline V gene lookup returns CDR1 SNHLY and CDR2 FYNNEI. The V gene lost 5 bases and the J gene lost 3 bases, with 11 bases spanning the gap. The DNA of the CDR3 is TGTGCCAGCAGTTTTGGACAACTCTACGAGCAGTACTTC. Protein: CASSFGQLYEQYF.

The chain has TRBV14 and TRBJ1-2; 11 nucleotides agree with TRBD1. Germline lookup yields CDR1 SGHDN and CDR2 FVKESK. This CDR3 comprises 14 residues. The V and J ends lost 4 bases and 7 bases, in that order; junction bases with no gene match: 5. CDR3 DNA: TGTGCCAGCAGCCCCCGGACAGGGGGCCTTGGCTACACCTTC. Translating gives CASSPRTGGLGYTF.

The rearrangement joins TRBV5-1 to TRBJ2-2; 8 bases are shared with TRBD2. Germline V gene data show CDR1 as SGHRS and CDR2 as YFSETQ. The CDR3 spans 16 residues. Trimming took 1 base from V and 1 from J; bases not matched to a gene: 3. The CDR3 here is CASSLHTSGNTGELFF. The CDR3 DNA follows: TGCGCCAGCAGCTTGCATACTAGCGGGAACACCGGGGAGCTGTTTTTT.

This chain joins TRBV11-2 and TRBJ1-4; no clear D gene. The CDR3 covers 13 residues. Looked up from germline, CDR1 is SGHAT and CDR2 is FQNNGV. V was pared by 4 bases and J by 5 bases, with 8 bases between. This chain's CDR3 is CASSSGYNEKLFF. The CDR3, as DNA: TGTGCCAGCAGCTCGGGATACAATGAAAAACTGTTTTTT.

The chain recombines TRBV2 with TRBJ2-3, with 9 bases lining up with TRBD1. The CDR3 spans 17 residues. Germline V gene data show CDR1 as SNHLY and CDR2 as FYNNEI. J was trimmed by 2 bases and V by 6 bases; bases with no gene match: 12. Here the CDR3 reads CASSESGTGLFTDTQYF. The DNA for the CDR3 is TGTGCCAGCAGCGAATCCGGGACAGGGCTCTTCACAGATACGCAGTATTTT.

On this clone itself: The junction departs from germline at one end; a sequencing error may be responsible. The rearrangement joins TRBV30 to TRBJ2-7; 7 bases map to TRBD2. There are 11 residues in the CDR3. In germline, CDR1 is GTSNPN, CDR2 SVGIG (reference sequence). The CDR3, as DNA: TGTGCCTGGAGTGGGGGGACTACCGAGACCTTC. Encoded protein: CAWSGGTTETF.

The J gene is TRBJ2-2, the V gene TRBV7-6; 7 positions agree with TRBD2. Germline lookup yields CDR1 SGHVS and CDR2 FNYEAQ. This CDR3 is 15 amino acids long. The J segment lost 3 bases and the V segment lost 5 bases, leaving 6 bases of the junction unmatched. CDR3 amino acids: CASSPRGGDTGELFF. CDR3 DNA: TGTGCCAGCAGCCCCCGGGGAGGGGACACCGGGGAGCTGTTTTTT.

J is TRBJ1-5 and V is TRBV6-1; D gene uncertain. The CDR3 extends over 14 amino acids. V dropped 0 bases and J dropped 4 bases, with 7 bases sitting between them. Looked up from germline, CDR1 is MNHNS and CDR2 is SASEGT. The CDR3 coding sequence is TGTGCCAGCAGTGAAGCCCGTCAGAATCAGCCCCAGCATTTT. This codes for CASSEARQNQPQHF.

This chain connects TRBV29-1 to TRBJ1-2; TRBD1 agrees at 9 bases. CDR1 is SQVTM, CDR2 ANQGSEA, per germline. V lost 0 bases, J lost 3 bases, and 5 bases stayed unmatched. This CDR3 is built from 15 residues. CDR3 sequence (DNA): TGCAGCGTTGAAGACCGGGACAGGGATCACTATGGCTACACCTTC. Translation gives CSVEDRDRDHYGYTF.

The CDR3: CASTSLAGADNEQFF. The CDR3 bases are TGTGCCAGTACCTCACTAGCGGGGGCTGACAATGAGCAGTTCTTC. The chain carries TRBV19 and TRBJ2-1; 11 bases map to TRBD2. The CDR3 sequence is 15 residues long. Germline lookup yields CDR1 LNHDA and CDR2 SQIVND (reference sequence). V lost 7 bases to trimming and J lost 5 bases; unmatched junction nucleotides: 7. Full variable domain (rest looked up from reference TRBV19 and TRBJ2-1): DGGITQSPKYLFRKEGQNVTLSCEQNLNHDAMYWYRQDPGQGLRLIYYSQIVNDFQKGDIAEGYSVSREKKESFPLTVTSAQKNPTAFYLCASTSLAGADNEQFFGPGTRLTVL.

Only a few counts were recorded for this clone. This chain links TRBV7-7 with TRBJ2-7, with 7 bases aligning to TRBD1. The CDR3 sequence is 15 residues long. Germline values: CDR1 SSHAT, CDR2 FNYEAQ (reference sequence). Trimming took 0 bases from V and 6 from J; bases not matched to a gene: 8. CDR3 coding DNA: TGTGCCAGCAGCTTAGCGTTGACAGGGATCGGCGAGCAGTACTTC. Translated: CASSLALTGIGEQYF.

This clone was counted a single time. The J gene is TRBJ1-4, the V gene TRBV14, with D perhaps matching TRBD1 (6 bases). The CDR3 covers 13 residues. The V end was cut by 3 bases, the J end by 7 bases, with 9 bases between. Germline loops: CDR1 SGHDN, CDR2 FVKESK. The CDR3 here is CASSHQGIEKLFF. CDR3 DNA: TGTGCCAGCAGCCACCAGGGGATTGAAAAACTGTTTTTT.